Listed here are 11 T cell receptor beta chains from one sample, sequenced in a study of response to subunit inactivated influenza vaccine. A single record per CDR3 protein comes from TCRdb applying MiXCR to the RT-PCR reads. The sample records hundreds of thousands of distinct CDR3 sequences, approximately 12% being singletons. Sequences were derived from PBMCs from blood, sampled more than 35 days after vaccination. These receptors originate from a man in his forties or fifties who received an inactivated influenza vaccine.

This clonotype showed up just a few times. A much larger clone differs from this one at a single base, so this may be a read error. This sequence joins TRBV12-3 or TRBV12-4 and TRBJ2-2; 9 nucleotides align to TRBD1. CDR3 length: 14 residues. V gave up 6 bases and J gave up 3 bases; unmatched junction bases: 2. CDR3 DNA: TGTGCCAGCAGGGGGACAGGGTACACCGGGGAGCTGTTTTTT. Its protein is CASRGTGYTGELFF.

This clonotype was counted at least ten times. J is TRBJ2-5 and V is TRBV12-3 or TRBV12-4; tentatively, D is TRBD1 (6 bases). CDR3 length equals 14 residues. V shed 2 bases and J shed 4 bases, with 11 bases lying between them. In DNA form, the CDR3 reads TGTGCCAGCAGTTTAACAGGGATCCCAGAGACCCAGTACTTC. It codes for CASSLTGIPETQYF.

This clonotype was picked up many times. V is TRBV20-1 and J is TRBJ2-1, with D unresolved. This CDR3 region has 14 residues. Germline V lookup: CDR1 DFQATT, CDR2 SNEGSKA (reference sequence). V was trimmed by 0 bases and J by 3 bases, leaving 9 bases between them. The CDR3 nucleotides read TGCAGTGCTAGAGATCCAATCCGCTACAATGAGCAGTTCTTC. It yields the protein CSARDPIRYNEQFF.

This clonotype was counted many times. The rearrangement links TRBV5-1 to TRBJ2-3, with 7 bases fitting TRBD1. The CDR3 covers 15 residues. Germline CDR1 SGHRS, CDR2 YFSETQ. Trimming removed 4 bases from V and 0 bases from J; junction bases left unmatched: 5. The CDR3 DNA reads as TGCGCCAGCAGCAGGAGGACAGGTAGCACAGATACGCAGTATTTT. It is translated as CASSRRTGSTDTQYF.

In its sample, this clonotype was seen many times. CDR3 region: CASSLTGTEAFF. DNA of the CDR3: TGCGCCAGCAGCCTTACCGGCACTGAAGCTTTCTTT. This chain uses TRBV5-1 with TRBJ1-1; no clear D gene. Germline assignment: CDR1 SGHRS and CDR2 YFSETQ. Trimming pared 4 bases from V and 4 bases from J, leaving 8 bases between. The CDR3 has 12 amino acids.

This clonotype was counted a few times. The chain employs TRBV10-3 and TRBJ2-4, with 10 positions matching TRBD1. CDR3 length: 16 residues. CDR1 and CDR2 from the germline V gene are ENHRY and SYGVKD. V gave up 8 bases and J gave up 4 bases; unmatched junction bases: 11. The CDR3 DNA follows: TGTGCCATCTCCAGCCCGGGACAGGGGATGAAAAACATTCAGTACTTC. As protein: CAISSPGQGMKNIQYF.

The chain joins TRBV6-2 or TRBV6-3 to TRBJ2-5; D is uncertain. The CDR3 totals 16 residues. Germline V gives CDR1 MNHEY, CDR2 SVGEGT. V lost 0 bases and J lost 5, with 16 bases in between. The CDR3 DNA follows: TGTGCCAGCAGTTACTCGATAAGTGCCGTACCGGAGACCCAGTACTTC. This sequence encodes CASSYSISAVPETQYF.

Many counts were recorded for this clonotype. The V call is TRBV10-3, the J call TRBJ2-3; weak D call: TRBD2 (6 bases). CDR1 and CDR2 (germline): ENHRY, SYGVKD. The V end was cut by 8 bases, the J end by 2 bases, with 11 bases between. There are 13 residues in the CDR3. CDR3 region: CAILGLDTDTQYF. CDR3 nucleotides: TGTGCCATCTTGGGACTCGACACAGATACGCAGTATTTT.

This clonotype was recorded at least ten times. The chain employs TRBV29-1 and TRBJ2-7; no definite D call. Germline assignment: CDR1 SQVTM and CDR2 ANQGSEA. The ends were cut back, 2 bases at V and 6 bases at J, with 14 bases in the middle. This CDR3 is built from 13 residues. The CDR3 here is CSVESGSRREQYF. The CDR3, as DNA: TGCAGCGTTGAATCCGGGTCCCGTCGCGAGCAGTACTTC.

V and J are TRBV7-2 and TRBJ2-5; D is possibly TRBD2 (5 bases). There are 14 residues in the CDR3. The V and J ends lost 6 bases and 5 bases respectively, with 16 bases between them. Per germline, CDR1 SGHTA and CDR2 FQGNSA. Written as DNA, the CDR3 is TGTGCCAGCAGAGTATATCCCACGGGGGAGACCCAGTACTTC. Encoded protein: CASRVYPTGETQYF.

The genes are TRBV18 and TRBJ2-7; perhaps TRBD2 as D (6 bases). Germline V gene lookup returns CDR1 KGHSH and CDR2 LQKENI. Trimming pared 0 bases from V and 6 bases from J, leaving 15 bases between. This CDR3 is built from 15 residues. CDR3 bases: TGTGCCAGCTCACCACCGACTAGGACCCTAGGCGAGCAGTACTTC. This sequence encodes CASSPPTRTLGEQYF.